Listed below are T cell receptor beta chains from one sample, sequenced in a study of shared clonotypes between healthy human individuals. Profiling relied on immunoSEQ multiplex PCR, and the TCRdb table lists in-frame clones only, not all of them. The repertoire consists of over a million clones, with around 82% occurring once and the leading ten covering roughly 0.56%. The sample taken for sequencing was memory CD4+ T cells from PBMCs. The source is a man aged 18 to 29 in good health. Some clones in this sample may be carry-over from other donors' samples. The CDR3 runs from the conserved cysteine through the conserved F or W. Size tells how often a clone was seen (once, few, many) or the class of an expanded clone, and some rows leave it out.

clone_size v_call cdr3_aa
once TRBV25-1 CASSELNGRGYEQYF
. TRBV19 CASSQRPYEQYF
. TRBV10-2 CASQRGWGTEAFF
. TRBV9 CASSVGHSGTSYEQYF
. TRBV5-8 CASSLGLHTDTQYF
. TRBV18 CASSPEGRGEAFF
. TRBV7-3 CASSLIRQGNTEAFF
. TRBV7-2 CASSLVSGGYEQYF
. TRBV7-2 CASSLVSGEAGGGYEQYF
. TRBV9 CASSVAEGGQGYGYTF
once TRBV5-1 CASSLPGETQYF
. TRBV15 CATSTLEIQETQYF
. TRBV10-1 CASAPGQAGFNEQYF
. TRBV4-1 CASRQDSGLAGGPSTDTQYF
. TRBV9 CASSGNPNTEAFF
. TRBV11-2 CASSFWLEAEAFF
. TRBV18 CASSPDRGTEAFF
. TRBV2 CASSEGHSKNIQYF
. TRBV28 CASRWDSYNEQFF
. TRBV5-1 CASSPGLDRGNYGYTF
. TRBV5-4 CASSGGRGGGGDEKLFF
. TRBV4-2 CASSQARPSGIDEQFF
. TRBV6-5 CASSPPGQETQYF
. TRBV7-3 CASSPLGGTQYF
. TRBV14 CASSQVRLSSAGTDTQYF
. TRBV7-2 CASSVSRDRADKLFF
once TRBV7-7 CASSLGQGARETQYF
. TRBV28 CASSLREGYTF
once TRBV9 CASSVAQGLGNTIYF
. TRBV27 CASSFLGRQGGYTF
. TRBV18 CASSLSGGNQPQHF
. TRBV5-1 CASSLPSNEQFF
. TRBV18 CASSPPLAVETQYF
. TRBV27 CASSTGTPYEQYF
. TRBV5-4 CASSFPGGPYNEQFF
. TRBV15 CATSRGGLAGLQGEQFF
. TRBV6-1 CASRQGARETQYF
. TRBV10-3 CAIRTGLEQFF
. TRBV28 CASSLYGSAGGSYEQYF
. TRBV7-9 CASSFTAFYEQYF
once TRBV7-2 CASSQGLPWMSAPYEQYF
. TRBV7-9 CASSRTGGYTF
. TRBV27 CASSSSGLATSYEQYF
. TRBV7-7 CASSSDVGEQFF
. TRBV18 CASSPSQVYEQYF
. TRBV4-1 CASSQDRRRGYNEQFF
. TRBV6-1 CASTESPLPYEQYF
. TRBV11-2 CASSFGDSDTQYF
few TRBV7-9 CASSLSRTSYEAFF